Sequencing of this T cell receptor beta chain was carried out in a study of cytotoxic CD8 clonotypes in ibrutinib-treated CLL. Across the whole study: Specimens for response were gathered following a median approximately 12 months of therapy, spanning 6 to 36.

Concerning this clone itself: The target antigen is unknown.

Investigators sought sequencing depths of between 1 in 200,000 and 1 in 1 million T cells. Measured with immunoSEQ multiplex PCR; TCRdb has only the in-frame clones, and not every one. Here the sample spans roughly 220,000 clones, over 65% being singletons. Study observations and caveats: Baseline levels were approached again at progression, after clonality had risen at ibrutinib response.

The source of this sequence is a human donor with chronic lymphocytic leukemia. This specimen consisted of PBMCs, obtained after 12 months of ibrutinib treatment.

The CDR3, as DNA: TGCGCCAGCAGCTTAGAAGTGCCTGACCCTGAGCAGTTCTTC. Translation: CASSLEVPDPEQFF. The V call is TRBV4-1, the J call TRBJ2-1, with D unclear. The CDR3 runs 14 residues. CDR1 is MGHRA and CDR2 is YSYEKL in the germline V gene. V dropped 5 bases and J dropped 9 bases, with 17 bases sitting between them.